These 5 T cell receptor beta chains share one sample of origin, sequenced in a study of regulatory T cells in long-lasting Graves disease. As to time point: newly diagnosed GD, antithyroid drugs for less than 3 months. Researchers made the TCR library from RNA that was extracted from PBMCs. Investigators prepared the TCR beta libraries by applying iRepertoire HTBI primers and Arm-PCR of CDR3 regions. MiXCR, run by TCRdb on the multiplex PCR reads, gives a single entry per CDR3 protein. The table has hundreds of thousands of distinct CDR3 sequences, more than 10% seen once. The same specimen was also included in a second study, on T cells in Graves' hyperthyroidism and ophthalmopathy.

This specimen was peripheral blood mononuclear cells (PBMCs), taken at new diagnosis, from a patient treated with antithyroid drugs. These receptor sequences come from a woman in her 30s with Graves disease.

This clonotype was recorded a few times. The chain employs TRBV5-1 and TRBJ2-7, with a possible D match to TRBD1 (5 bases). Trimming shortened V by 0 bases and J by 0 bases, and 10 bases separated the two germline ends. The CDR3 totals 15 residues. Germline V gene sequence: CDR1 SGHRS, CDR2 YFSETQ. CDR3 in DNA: TGCGCCAGCAGCTTGGGCAGGGCGCTCTCCTACGAGCAGTACTTC. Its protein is CASSLGRALSYEQYF.

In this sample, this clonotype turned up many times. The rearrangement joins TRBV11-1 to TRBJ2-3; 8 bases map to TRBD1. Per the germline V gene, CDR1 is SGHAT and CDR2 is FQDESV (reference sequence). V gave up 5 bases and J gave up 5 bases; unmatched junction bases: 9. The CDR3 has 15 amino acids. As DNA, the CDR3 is TGTGCCAGCAGCCCTCGGGACAGGACCTTAGATACGCAGTATTTT. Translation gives CASSPRDRTLDTQYF. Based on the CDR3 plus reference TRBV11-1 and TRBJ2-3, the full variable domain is EAEVAQSPRYKITEKSQAVAFWCDPISGHATLYWYRQILGQGPELLVQFQDESVVDDSQLPKDRFSAERLKGVDSTLKIQPAELGDSAMYLCASSPRDRTLDTQYFGPGTRLTVL.

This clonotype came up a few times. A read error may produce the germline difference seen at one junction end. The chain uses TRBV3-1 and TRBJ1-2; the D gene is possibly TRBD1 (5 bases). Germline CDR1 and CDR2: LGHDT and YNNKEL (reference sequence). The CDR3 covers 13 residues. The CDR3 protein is CASSGRGIYSYTF. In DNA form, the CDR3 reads TGTGCCAGCAGCGGCCGGGGGATCTATAGCTACACCTTC. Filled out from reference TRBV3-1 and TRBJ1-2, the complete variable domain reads DTAVSQTPKYLVTQMGNDKSIKCEQNLGHDTMYWYKQDSKKFLKIMFSYNNKELIINETVPNRFSPKSPDKAHLNLHINSLELGDSAVYFCASSGRGIYSYTFGSGTRLTVV.

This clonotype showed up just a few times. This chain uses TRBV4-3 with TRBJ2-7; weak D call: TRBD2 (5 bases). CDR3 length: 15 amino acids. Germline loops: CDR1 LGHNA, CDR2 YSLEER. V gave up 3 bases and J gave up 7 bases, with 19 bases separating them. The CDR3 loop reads CASSHHVSGSQEQYF. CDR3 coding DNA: TGCGCCAGCAGCCACCATGTCTCGGGGTCTCAGGAGCAGTACTTC.

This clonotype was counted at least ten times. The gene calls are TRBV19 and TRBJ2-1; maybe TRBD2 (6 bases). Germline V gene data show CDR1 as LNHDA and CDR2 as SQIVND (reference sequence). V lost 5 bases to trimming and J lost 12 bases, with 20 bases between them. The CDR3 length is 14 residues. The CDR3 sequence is CASSPRGGRYAQFF. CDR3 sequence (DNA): TGTGCCAGTAGTCCCCGGGGAGGAAGGTATGCGCAGTTCTTC.